What follows are 28 T cell receptor beta chains derived from one specimen sequenced in a study of T cells after yellow fever vaccination. TCRdb used MiXCR to reprocess the 5' RACE reads, holding one entry per CDR3 protein. The data hold 350,000 or so distinct CDR3 sequences, with around 8.1% observed a single time. This sample comprised PBMCs, obtained roughly 47 days after the first yellow fever vaccination. These TCRs come from a young man who received the YFV17D yellow fever vaccine.

The genes are TRBV7-2 and TRBJ2-7; either TRBD1 or TRBD2 may supply D (5 bases each). Trimming stripped 6 bases from V and 6 bases from J, with 21 bases between. The germline V gene encodes CDR1 SGHTA and CDR2 FQGNSA. The CDR3 is 15 amino acids. In DNA form, the CDR3 reads TGTGCCAGCAGTCGCTCGGGGACGGTAAGATTCGAGCAGTACTTC. It codes for CASSRSGTVRFEQYF.

This clonotype appeared many times. J is TRBJ1-5 and V is TRBV12-3 or TRBV12-4; 7 nucleotides agree with TRBD1. The length of the CDR3 is 14 residues. V shed 6 bases, J shed 2 bases, and the junction held 4 bases outside the gene matches. CDR3 DNA: TGTGCCAGCAGCCCCACAGGGGGCAATCAGCCCCAGCATTTT. This gives the protein CASSPTGGNQPQHF.

This clonotype was counted only a few times. The gene calls are TRBV5-4 and TRBJ2-6; TRBD2 matches at 9 bases. V lost 1 base and J lost 0; bases outside the gene matches: 5. Per germline, CDR1 SGHNT and CDR2 YYREEE (reference sequence). CDR3 length: 18 residues. DNA of the CDR3: TGTGCCAGCAGCTTGAAACTAGCGGGTATCTCTGGGGCCAACGTCCTGACTTTC. It translates to CASSLKLAGISGANVLTF. The full variable domain, completed using reference TRBV5-4 and TRBJ2-6, is ETGVTQSPTHLIKTRGQQVTLRCSSQSGHNTVSWYQQALGQGPQFIFQYYREEENGRGNFPPRFSGLQFPNYSSELNVNALELDDSALYLCASSLKLAGISGANVLTFGAGSRLTVL.

This clonotype was seen a handful of times. This chain connects TRBV28 to TRBJ1-5; D remains ambiguous. This CDR3 contains 17 residues. CDR1 is MDHEN, CDR2 SYDVKM, per germline. Between the trimmed V and J ends, which lost 7 bases and 2 bases, there was a span of 21 bases. The DNA of the CDR3 is TGTGCCAGCAAAATCAGGCTTCGATATGAGGGCAATCAGCCCCAGCATTTT. Protein: CASKIRLRYEGNQPQHF. Together with reference TRBV28 and TRBJ1-5, the CDR3 gives the full variable domain: DVKVTQSSRYLVKRTGEKVFLECVQDMDHENMFWYRQDPGLGLRLIYFSYDVKMKEKGDIPEGYSVSREKKERFSLILESASTNQTSMYLCASKIRLRYEGNQPQHFGDGTRLSIL.

The CDR3 DNA reads as TGTGCCAGCAGCCAAGGTATAGCGAGAAGCACAGATACGCAGTATTTT. Translating it yields CASSQGIARSTDTQYF. V is TRBV3-1 and J is TRBJ2-3; D is perhaps TRBD2 (5 bases). This CDR3 has 16 amino acids. Germline values: CDR1 LGHDT, CDR2 YNNKEL (reference sequence). V was pared by 1 base and J by 0 bases, with 11 bases between.

This clonotype has a handful of counts. The rearrangement links TRBV5-1 to TRBJ1-2; unclear D gene. The germline V gene encodes CDR1 SGHRS and CDR2 YFSETQ. The CDR3 runs to 16 residues. The V and J ends lost 0 bases and 8 bases respectively, with 20 bases between them. This chain's CDR3 is CASSLGYSSTPVGYTF. CDR3 bases: TGCGCCAGCAGCTTGGGATACTCGAGCACCCCAGTCGGCTACACCTTC.

This clonotype came up a few times. V and J are TRBV5-1 and TRBJ2-1; weak D call: TRBD1 (6 bases). There are 14 residues in the CDR3. CDR1 and CDR2 (germline): SGHRS, YFSETQ. The ends were cut back, 3 bases at V and 5 bases at J, with 12 bases in the middle. CDR3 DNA sequence: TGCGCCAGCAGCTCCTTGACAGGCCACAATGAGCAGTTCTTC. Translation gives CASSSLTGHNEQFF.

In its sample, this clonotype was seen a few times. The chain links TRBV7-2 to TRBJ2-5; D not certain. The CDR3 has 14 residues. The V gene's germline CDR1 is SGHTA and CDR2 FQGNSA. V was pared by 3 bases and J by 4 bases, with 12 bases between. The CDR3 nucleotides are TGTGCCAGCAGCTTCTCAGGAGTCCGAGAGACCCAGTACTTC. The encoded protein is CASSFSGVRETQYF.

The chain recombines TRBV7-8 with TRBJ2-7; 10 positions agree with TRBD1. The V and J ends lost 6 bases and 3 bases, in that order; junction bases with no gene match: 2. In germline, CDR1 is SGHVS, CDR2 FQNEAQ. The CDR3 is 13 amino acids. CDR3 in amino acids: CASSDRGHYEQYV. The CDR3 nucleotides are TGTGCCAGCAGTGACAGGGGGCACTACGAGCAGTACGTC.

A few counts support this clonotype. The chain carries TRBV7-2 and TRBJ1-6; no definite D call. Germline CDR1 SGHTA, CDR2 FQGNSA. The ends were cut back, 4 bases at V and 7 bases at J, with 5 bases in the middle. This CDR3 has 12 amino acids. The CDR3 DNA follows: TGTGCCAGCAGCTCCTGGAATTCACCCCTCCACTTT. It codes for CASSSWNSPLHF.

This chain uses TRBV27 with TRBJ2-1, with 8 bases matching TRBD2. V trimming: 5 bases; J trimming: 6 bases; junction bases outside the gene matches: 9. Germline loops: CDR1 MNHEY, CDR2 SMNVEV (reference sequence). CDR3 length: 15 residues. The CDR3 loop reads CASSMSGGAINEQFF. The CDR3 DNA reads as TGTGCCAGCAGTATGTCCGGGGGGGCCATCAATGAGCAGTTCTTC.

In this sample, this clonotype turned up a few times. V usage is TRBV20-1 and J usage is TRBJ2-3, with 11 bases matching TRBD2. This CDR3 is 11 amino acids long. CDR1 and CDR2 from the germline V gene are DFQATT and SNEGSKA (reference sequence). Trimming cost V 6 bases and J 11 bases; bases outside gene matches: 4. The CDR3 nucleotides are TGCAGTGCCACACTAGCGGGGGTGCAGTATTTT. Translating gives CSATLAGVQYF.

The V call is TRBV28, the J call TRBJ1-6, with a possible D match to TRBD1 (5 bases). V was pared by 5 bases and J by 8 bases, with 19 bases between. Germline CDR1 is MDHEN and CDR2 is SYDVKM. This CDR3 is 16 amino acids long. CDR3 in DNA: TGTGCCAGCAGTCCCCCGGGGGAAGGAGTTCATTCACCCCTCCACTTT. Protein sequence: CASSPPGEGVHSPLHF.

The chain has TRBV25-1 and TRBJ1-3, with D hard to call. Germline CDR1 is MGHDK and CDR2 is SYGVNS. The CDR3 runs to 12 residues. V shed 4 bases and J shed 6 bases, with 7 bases lying between them. CDR3 region: CASSGQANTIYF. The CDR3 DNA follows: TGTGCCAGCAGTGGGCAAGCAAACACCATATATTTT.

This clonotype came up many times. The gene calls are TRBV10-3 and TRBJ2-7; the D call may be TRBD1 or TRBD2 (5 bases each). There are 13 residues in the CDR3. V was pared by 4 bases and J by 6 bases, with 13 bases between. Germline V gene data show CDR1 as ENHRY and CDR2 as SYGVKD. CDR3 in DNA: TGTGCCATCAGTGCGGGGACCGCCACCGAGCAGTACGTC. This translates into CAISAGTATEQYV.

CDR3 nucleotide sequence: TGTGCCAGCAGCCCACAACTAGCGGGGGGTATCTATGAGCAGTTCTTC. Its translation: CASSPQLAGGIYEQFF. The chain joins TRBV3-1 to TRBJ2-1; 12 nucleotides match TRBD2. J gave up 8 bases and V 4 bases, and 9 bases lay outside the gene matches. The CDR3 has 16 residues. The germline V gene has CDR1 LGHDT and CDR2 YNNKEL (reference sequence).

The CDR3 sequence is CASSQSGGQETQYF. The CDR3 nucleotides are TGCGCCAGCAGTCAATCCGGCGGCCAAGAGACCCAGTACTTC. J is TRBJ2-5 and V is TRBV5-1, with D uncertain. The length of the CDR3 is 14 residues. The germline V and J ends were trimmed by 5 bases and 1 base, with 12 bases remaining between them. Germline V CDR1 and CDR2: SGHRS, YFSETQ. Using reference TRBV5-1 and TRBJ2-5 for the parts outside the CDR3, the full variable domain is KAGVTQTPRYLIKTRGQQVTLSCSPISGHRSVSWYQQTPGQGLQFLFEYFSETQRNKGNFPGRFSGRQFSNSRSEMNVSTLELGDSALYLCASSQSGGQETQYFGPGTRLLVL.

This clonotype came up a few times. This sequence joins TRBV25-1 and TRBJ2-5; 7 bases line up with TRBD1. The V segment lost 1 base and the J segment 7 bases; nucleotides outside the gene matches: 9. In germline, CDR1 is MGHDK, CDR2 SYGVNS. The CDR3 totals 15 residues. CDR3 sequence reads: CASSESTGAPGTQYF. In DNA form, the CDR3 reads TGTGCCAGCAGTGAATCCACAGGGGCCCCGGGGACCCAGTACTTC.

There are a few counts of this clonotype. V and J are TRBV4-1 and TRBJ1-1, with no clear D. V gave up 4 bases and J gave up 3 bases, with 12 bases separating them. Germline V lookup: CDR1 MGHRA, CDR2 YSYEKL. The CDR3 has 14 residues. CDR3 residues: CASSRRGRDTEAFF. The DNA for the CDR3 is TGCGCCAGCAGCCGCCGCGGGCGTGACACTGAAGCTTTCTTT.

V is TRBV12-3 or TRBV12-4 and J is TRBJ1-1, with D possibly matching TRBD1 (5 bases). Trimming took off 3 bases at V and 2 bases at J, with 10 bases between the two ends. This CDR3 is 14 amino acids long. CDR3 sequence reads: CASSFRGTNTEAFF. Here the CDR3 DNA reads TGTGCCAGCAGTTTTCGAGGGACCAACACTGAAGCTTTCTTT.

In nucleotides, the CDR3 is TGCGCCAGCAGCCAGGGACAGGGGCCCCTTAATGAAAAACTGTTTTTT. Protein sequence: CASSQGQGPLNEKLFF. The chain links TRBV4-1 to TRBJ1-4; 10 bases line up with TRBD1. The CDR3 runs 16 residues. Germline V CDR1 and CDR2: MGHRA, YSYEKL. Trimming removed 3 bases from V and 4 bases from J; junction bases left unmatched: 5.

J is TRBJ2-3 and V is TRBV5-1; 7 nucleotides align to TRBD1. This CDR3 comprises 14 residues. Germline V gene lookup returns CDR1 SGHRS and CDR2 YFSETQ. Losses at the gene ends were 3 bases for V and 6 bases for J; bases not matched to a gene: 7. CDR3 DNA: TGCGCCAGCAGCTCAGAAGAGGGGGCGGATACGCAGTATTTT. Translation: CASSSEEGADTQYF.

The chain links TRBV9 to TRBJ2-3, with 9 bases that match TRBD2. Trimming cost V 0 bases and J 0 bases; bases outside gene matches: 14. The CDR3 totals 20 residues. Germline CDR1 reads SGDLS; CDR2 reads YYNGEE. DNA of the CDR3: TGTGCCAGCAGCGTAGGGACTAGCGCTCTAATTAACCCTAGCACAGATACGCAGTATTTT. Amino acid sequence: CASSVGTSALINPSTDTQYF.

Here the CDR3 DNA reads TGTGCCAGCAGTGCCGTGTGGGACAGGGTCCTAGGAGCTTTCTTT. Its translation: CASSAVWDRVLGAFF. The chain couples TRBV6-1 to TRBJ1-1; 9 bases agree with TRBD1. From germline, CDR1 is MNHNS and CDR2 SASEGT. CDR3 length: 15 amino acids. The V gene end was trimmed by 4 bases and the J gene end by 10 bases; junction bases not matched to a gene: 13.

This clonotype was recorded many times. This rearrangement joins TRBV25-1 to TRBJ2-1, with D perhaps TRBD1 (6 bases). Per the germline V gene, CDR1 is MGHDK and CDR2 is SYGVNS. This CDR3 comprises 19 residues. The V end was cut by 4 bases, the J end by 0 bases, with 22 bases between. The CDR3 DNA sequence: TGTGCCAGCAGTGCTCCCAGGGGCCCTACCCCAGGCTCCTACAATGAGCAGTTCTTC. Translation: CASSAPRGPTPGSYNEQFF.

This clonotype was picked up a small number of times. The J gene is TRBJ2-1, the V gene TRBV12-2; TRBD1, the table's D call, was not compared with the DNA. TRBV12-2 is labeled a pseudogene. The CDR3 extends over 14 amino acids. The CDR3 nucleotides read TGTGCAAGTCGCTTAGCGTCCGGGCCGGAGTGGCAGTTCTTC. This codes for CASRLASGPEWQFF.

V gene TRBV28 combines with J gene TRBJ1-5; D is undetermined. V was clipped by 5 bases and J by 6 bases, with 11 bases between them. The CDR3 totals 13 residues. The germline V gene encodes CDR1 MDHEN and CDR2 SYDVKM. The CDR3 here is CASSRQVPQPQHF. CDR3 DNA sequence: TGTGCCAGCAGTCGGCAGGTTCCTCAGCCCCAGCATTTT.

This clonotype was observed many times. The chain links TRBV5-6 to TRBJ2-1; no firm D call. V was cut by 5 bases and J by 2 bases, with 8 bases left in between. The CDR3 sequence is 13 residues long. Germline V gene sequence: CDR1 SGHDT, CDR2 YYEEEE. The CDR3 loop reads CASSLPTYNEQFF. Written as DNA, the CDR3 is TGTGCCAGCAGTCTTCCCACCTACAATGAGCAGTTCTTC.